This T cell receptor beta chain was found in a study of blood T cells in healthy people across ages. Study details: Per two T cells, template switching captured roughly one barcoded beta molecule.

With a J-beta primer mix and a sample-barcoded 5' primer, a second PCR ran about 6 to 11 cycles. TCRdb passed the 5' RACE reads through MiXCR, listing each CDR3 protein once. In the table there are 1,500,000 or so distinct CDR3 sequences, approximately 59% of which are singletons. Each donor was a healthy Caucasian individual from Russia, aged about 6 to 90. The total RNA that was extracted per sample amounted to at least 5.5 micrograms. V lost 1 base and J lost 0, with 13 bases in between. The CDR3 has 16 residues. The chain employs TRBV12-3 or TRBV12-4 and TRBJ2-7; D gene ambiguous. The material sequenced was blood. The clonotype comes from a man aged 18 to 30 in good health. CDR3 loop: CASSLGSGDFSYEQYF. The CDR3 DNA is TGTGCCAGCAGTTTAGGGTCTGGGGATTTCTCCTACGAGCAGTACTTC.